These 30 T cell receptor beta chains were all obtained from the same sample, sequenced in a study of T cell repertoires in cytomegalovirus infection. TCRdb re-derived calls from the reads in MiXCR, one entry per CDR3 protein. The repertoire holds approximately 250,000 distinct CDR3 sequences, with 9.1% as singletons. The specimen was PBMCs. The receptors shown here come from a human donor in good health (CMV status not recorded). Some clones in this sample may be carry-over from other donors' samples.

The table lists this clonotype with many counts. CDR3 bases: TGTGCCAGCAGCTTAGAGGCAGTATATTATGGCTACACCTTC. The encoded protein is CASSLEAVYYGYTF. This sequence joins TRBV7-2 and TRBJ1-2; D gene uncertain. V dropped 1 base and J dropped 5 bases, with 11 bases sitting between them. The CDR3 spans 14 residues. Germline V gene data show CDR1 as SGHTA and CDR2 as FQGNSA.

This clonotype was recorded many times. This rearrangement joins TRBV28 to TRBJ1-1; possible D gene TRBD1, 5 bases. Trimming cost V 2 bases and J 3 bases, with 13 bases left between them. The CDR3 extends over 15 amino acids. Per the germline V gene, CDR1 is MDHEN and CDR2 is SYDVKM. CDR3 nucleotides: TGTGCCAGCAGTTTACTGGGATTAGGGGACACTGAAGCTTTCTTT. Protein product: CASSLLGLGDTEAFF.

There are many counts of this clonotype. The chain carries TRBV7-2 and TRBJ2-3, with 11 bases that match TRBD2. Trimming removed 2 bases from V and 1 base from J; junction bases left unmatched: 2. The CDR3 spans 16 residues. Germline CDR1 reads SGHTA; CDR2 reads FQGNSA. In DNA form, the CDR3 reads TGTGCCAGCAGCTTACGACTAGCGGGACGCACAGATACGCAGTATTTT. Translated: CASSLRLAGRTDTQYF.

This clonotype has a count of ten or more. This chain links TRBV7-2 with TRBJ1-1; D gene uncertain. The CDR3 covers 13 residues. Trimming cost V 6 bases and J 5 bases, with 13 bases left between them. The V gene's germline CDR1 is SGHTA and CDR2 FQGNSA. As DNA, the CDR3 is TGTGCCAGCAGTTCCAGCGGTGGGACTGAAGCTTTCTTT. It translates to CASSSSGGTEAFF.

The chain uses TRBV27 and TRBJ1-1, with TRBD1 matching over 7 bases. Trimming cost V 5 bases and J 1 base; bases outside gene matches: 4. Per germline, CDR1 MNHEY and CDR2 SMNVEV (reference sequence). The CDR3 is 14 amino acids. The DNA of the CDR3 is TGTGCCAGCAGTAAGCGGACAGGGAACACTGAAGCTTTCTTT. Translated: CASSKRTGNTEAFF.

This clonotype appeared a few times. The chain uses TRBV3-1 and TRBJ1-2; D is perhaps TRBD1 (6 bases). V shed 0 bases and J shed 4 bases, with 15 bases lying between them. Germline V gene sequence: CDR1 LGHDT, CDR2 YNNKEL (reference sequence). CDR3 length: 16 amino acids. The CDR3 reads CASSQDEAGALYGYTF. DNA of the CDR3: TGTGCCAGCAGCCAAGATGAGGCAGGGGCCCTCTATGGCTACACCTTC.

This clonotype was observed a handful of times. V is TRBV7-2 and J is TRBJ2-7; possible D gene TRBD2, 6 bases. There are 15 residues in the CDR3. Germline V gene data show CDR1 as SGHTA and CDR2 as FQGNSA. V lost 1 base and J lost 0, with 10 bases in between. CDR3 loop: CASSLVFGSSYEQYF. For the CDR3, the DNA is TGTGCCAGCAGCTTAGTGTTCGGGAGCTCCTACGAGCAGTACTTC.

This clonotype was observed at least ten times. The genes are TRBV7-2 and TRBJ1-3; possible D gene TRBD1, 5 bases. The V end was cut by 5 bases, the J end by 0 bases, with 14 bases between. CDR1 and CDR2 from the germline V gene are SGHTA and FQGNSA. This CDR3 comprises 16 residues. CDR3 in amino acids: CASSPLGLPSGNTIYF. CDR3 coding DNA: TGTGCCAGCAGCCCCCTGGGACTGCCCTCTGGAAACACCATATATTTT.

This clonotype appeared many times. This chain links TRBV7-8 with TRBJ1-1, with D perhaps TRBD1 (5 bases). The germline V gene encodes CDR1 SGHVS and CDR2 FQNEAQ. Deletions cut 1 base from V and 1 base from J, with 10 bases between. The CDR3 extends over 15 amino acids. The CDR3 loop reads CASSLGQGGNTEAFF. CDR3 bases: TGTGCCAGCAGCTTAGGGCAGGGCGGGAACACTGAAGCTTTCTTT.

This clonotype was seen more than once but under ten times. The chain is built from TRBV18 and TRBJ2-7, with TRBD2 identical over 9 bases. The CDR3 runs to 18 residues. Per the germline V gene, CDR1 is KGHSH and CDR2 is LQKENI. V lost 6 bases, J lost 0 bases, and 15 bases stayed unmatched. DNA of the CDR3: TGTGCCAGCTCCGCGATCGAGTTACTAGCGGGTCGCTCCTACGAGCAGTACTTC. Protein: CASSAIELLAGRSYEQYF.

This clonotype came up many times. This chain links TRBV7-7 with TRBJ2-7, with D perhaps TRBD2 (6 bases). Deletions cut 5 bases from V and 4 bases from J, with 18 bases between. From germline, CDR1 is SSHAT and CDR2 FNYEAQ (reference sequence). This CDR3 has 15 amino acids. CDR3: CASSRGTHPVYEQYF. In DNA, the CDR3 is TGTGCCAGCAGCCGGGGGACGCATCCTGTATACGAGCAGTACTTC.

This clonotype was recorded many times. The V gene is TRBV11-2, the J gene TRBJ2-5, with TRBD1 matching 7 bases. This CDR3 spans 17 amino acids. Germline V CDR1 and CDR2: SGHAT, FQNNGV. The J segment lost 4 bases and the V segment lost 5 bases, leaving 16 bases of the junction unmatched. The CDR3 DNA is TGTGCCAGCAGCCAGCAGGGGGAGAGGTTGGGTGGAGAGACCCAGTACTTC. Translating gives CASSQQGERLGGETQYF.

This clonotype was found a few times. The genes are TRBV7-2 and TRBJ2-2, with TRBD2 matching 13 bases. J was trimmed by 5 bases and V by 1 base; bases with no gene match: 4. CDR1 is SGHTA, CDR2 FQGNSA, per germline. The CDR3 consists of 17 residues. This chain's CDR3 is CASSLVGTSGKTGELFF. The CDR3 coding sequence is TGTGCCAGCAGCTTAGTTGGGACTAGCGGGAAGACCGGGGAGCTGTTTTTT.

This clonotype was found many times. The rearrangement joins TRBV7-2 to TRBJ2-1; D might be TRBD2 (6 bases). The germline V and J ends were trimmed by 1 base and 6 bases, with 7 bases remaining between them. Germline-derived CDR1 and CDR2 are SGHTA and FQGNSA. The CDR3 contains 13 residues. Here the CDR3 DNA reads TGTGCCAGCAGCTTAGGCGGGGTCAATGAGCAGTTCTTC. Protein product: CASSLGGVNEQFF.

This clonotype came up a few times. The chain employs TRBV4-3 and TRBJ2-7, with no clear D. Germline V gene lookup returns CDR1 LGHNA and CDR2 YSLEER. This CDR3 region has 14 residues. Trimming removed 4 bases from V and 7 bases from J, with 17 bases in between. The CDR3: CASSPRVGLGEQYF. CDR3 nucleotide sequence: TGCGCCAGCAGCCCCCGCGTAGGGCTTGGTGAGCAGTACTTC.

This chain links TRBV6-6 with TRBJ1-1; no clear D. The CDR3 is made up of 12 amino acids. Germline V gene sequence: CDR1 MNHNY, CDR2 SVGAGI (reference sequence). V was shortened by 0 bases and J by 7 bases, with 6 bases between the two germline ends. For the CDR3, the DNA is TGTGCCAGCAGTTACTCTTCTGATGAAGCTTTCTTT. Its translation: CASSYSSDEAFF.

This sequence joins TRBV7-8 and TRBJ2-6; TRBD1 or TRBD2 may be the D gene (5 bases each). The germline V gene encodes CDR1 SGHVS and CDR2 FQNEAQ. This CDR3 comprises 15 residues. The V gene lost 2 bases and the J gene lost 4 bases, with 9 bases spanning the gap. The CDR3 reads CASSLRGRGANVLTF. The CDR3 DNA reads as TGTGCCAGCAGCTTACGGGGCCGAGGGGCCAACGTCCTGACTTTC.

In its sample, this clonotype was seen many times. This chain links TRBV7-2 with TRBJ1-1; TRBD1 is a possible D gene (6 bases). Germline CDR1 SGHTA, CDR2 FQGNSA. Trimming removed 5 bases at V and 4 bases at J, with 17 bases between. This CDR3 has 15 amino acids. CDR3 region: CASSAWGGQVTEAFF. CDR3 DNA sequence: TGTGCCAGCAGCGCATGGGGGGGGCAAGTCACTGAAGCTTTCTTT.

This clonotype occurred many times. J is TRBJ2-7 and V is TRBV7-2; no clear D. The CDR3 loop spans 13 amino acids. Germline values: CDR1 SGHTA, CDR2 FQGNSA. Trimming took 6 bases from V and 4 from J, leaving 13 bases between them. The CDR3 region has the DNA TGTGCCAGCAGTCTGCCGGCACTTTACGAGCAGTACTTC. Translated, it gives CASSLPALYEQYF.

The J gene is TRBJ1-1, the V gene TRBV12-3 or TRBV12-4; D is unclear. Between the trimmed V and J ends, which lost 5 bases and 0 bases, there was a span of 10 bases. The CDR3 runs 14 residues. This CDR3 reads CASSPLSVNTEAFF. DNA for the CDR3: TGTGCCAGCAGTCCGTTATCCGTGAACACTGAAGCTTTCTTT.

This clonotype was seen many times. The genes are TRBV7-9 and TRBJ1-5; D not resolved. Per germline, CDR1 SEHNR and CDR2 FQNEAQ (reference sequence). The CDR3 loop spans 15 amino acids. Trimming shortened V by 5 bases and J by 2 bases, and 13 bases separated the two germline ends. CDR3 DNA: TGTGCCAGCAGCGGAACCGGGCTGGGCAATCAGCCCCAGCATTTT. It yields the protein CASSGTGLGNQPQHF.

The rearrangement joins TRBV30 to TRBJ1-1, with 8 bases identical to TRBD1. This CDR3 is 11 amino acids long. Germline values: CDR1 GTSNPN, CDR2 SVGIG (reference sequence). The CDR3 coding sequence is TGTGTCACTCGGACAGGGAAAAAAGCTTTCTTT. Encoded protein: CVTRTGKKAFF. Supplemented by reference TRBV30 and TRBJ1-1, the full variable domain reads SQTIHQWPATLVQPVGSPLSLECTVEGTSNPNLYWYRQAAGRGLQLLFYSVGIGQISSEVPQNLSASRPQDRQFILSSKKLLLSDSGFYLCVTRTGKKAFFGQGTRLTVV.

This clonotype was counted ten times or more. The V gene is TRBV25-1, the J gene TRBJ2-7; no firm D call. Trimming took off 3 bases at V and 5 bases at J, with 14 bases between the two ends. The CDR3 loop spans 14 amino acids. Germline CDR1 is MGHDK and CDR2 is SYGVNS. The DNA for the CDR3 is TGTGCCAGCAGTGACTCGTATTCGTCCAACGAGCAGTACTTC. It is translated as CASSDSYSSNEQYF.

This clonotype was found a few times. The gene calls are TRBV19 and TRBJ1-2, with D perhaps matching TRBD1 (5 bases). CDR1 is LNHDA and CDR2 is SQIVND in the germline V gene (reference sequence). CDR3 length: 14 residues. V lost 5 bases, J lost 2 bases, and 12 bases lay in between. The CDR3 reads CASSPGRRNYGYTF. DNA for the CDR3: TGTGCCAGTAGTCCGGGACGGAGAAACTATGGCTACACCTTC.

This clonotype was picked up a small number of times. The chain joins TRBV6-1 to TRBJ2-5; D is ambiguous. CDR1 MNHNS and CDR2 SASEGT come from the germline V gene. V was trimmed by 1 base and J by 5 bases, leaving 8 bases between them. This CDR3 region has 13 residues. CDR3 region: CASSEGSLETQYF. Written as DNA, the CDR3 is TGTGCCAGCAGTGAAGGGTCGCTGGAGACCCAGTACTTC.

This chain uses TRBV29-1 with TRBJ1-1; TRBD1 is a possible D gene (6 bases). Germline assignment: CDR1 SQVTM and CDR2 ANQGSEA. V shed 8 bases and J shed 6 bases, with 25 bases lying between them. This CDR3 is built from 15 residues. The DNA for the CDR3 is TGCAGCCCAGCCGGGGGCTTATGTCGGCGGGCTGAAGCTTTCTTT. This translates into CSPAGGLCRRAEAFF.

This chain links TRBV7-9 with TRBJ2-3; D is possibly TRBD2 (6 bases). Trimming took 8 bases from V and 3 from J, leaving 18 bases between them. The CDR3 length is 15 residues. Germline CDR1 reads SEHNR; CDR2 reads FQNEAQ (reference sequence). CDR3 sequence (DNA): TGTGCCAGCGCCCGCTACGGTAGCGGTACAGATACGCAGTATTTT. Encoded protein: CASARYGSGTDTQYF. Drawing the rest from reference TRBV7-9 and TRBJ2-3, the complete variable domain is DTGVSQNPRHKITKRGQNVTFRCDPISEHNRLYWYRQTLGQGPEFLTYFQNEAQLEKSRLLSDRFSAERPKGSFSTLEIQRTEQGDSAMYLCASARYGSGTDTQYFGPGTRLTVL.

The V and J genes are TRBV29-1 and TRBJ2-2; D may be TRBD1 (6 bases). Germline V gives CDR1 SQVTM, CDR2 ANQGSEA. The CDR3 loop spans 15 amino acids. Trimming pared 4 bases from V and 5 bases from J, leaving 17 bases between. CDR3 in DNA: TGCAGCGTTGTTCCAGGGGAGTCGTTAACCGGGGAGCTGTTTTTT. This gives the protein CSVVPGESLTGELFF.

The chain recombines TRBV2 with TRBJ2-7; unclear D gene. Trimming removed 9 bases from V and 6 bases from J, with 18 bases in between. CDR1 is SNHLY, CDR2 FYNNEI, per germline. The CDR3 is 13 residues long. The CDR3 here is CARGPASVREQYF. The CDR3 nucleotides are TGTGCCAGGGGTCCGGCCTCCGTTCGCGAGCAGTACTTC.

This clonotype was recorded at least ten times. The CDR3 region is CASSLGRTGGYEQYF. The CDR3 DNA is TGTGCCAGCAGCTTAGGCAGGACAGGGGGTTACGAGCAGTACTTC. The chain links TRBV7-2 to TRBJ2-7; 10 bases fit TRBD1. Germline CDR1 and CDR2: SGHTA and FQGNSA. The junction had 4 bases not matched to a gene; V was cut back by 1 base and J by 4 bases. The CDR3 length is 15 residues.